The rows below give T cell receptor beta chains drawn from one sample of a study of blood T cell repertoires in COVID-19. Sequencing was performed with immunoSEQ multiplex PCR; in TCRdb, only in-frame clones are kept and a portion is missing. This table has hundreds of thousands of clones, around nine tenths appearing once. Sample: peripheral blood. These receptors were collected from a man aged 55 to 69 who had recovered from COVID-19. The CDR3 runs from the conserved cysteine through the conserved F or W. The order of the fields is D gene, J gene, clone size, V gene, CDR3 DNA, CDR3 protein. D genes are given only for firm matches. Clone sizes are given selectively: once, few, many, or a class where the clone is expanded.

TRBD2 TRBJ2-1 few TRBV11-3 TGTGCCAGCAAGCAGCGGGGGGACAATGAGCAGTTCTTC CASKQRGDNEQFF
TRBD2 TRBJ2-1 . TRBV6-5 TGTGCCAGCAGTTACGTGGGAGCGGGATACAATGAGCAGTTCTTC CASSYVGAGYNEQFF
TRBD2 TRBJ2-3 . TRBV30 TGTGCCTGGGGGGGGACTAGCGGAACGATGAGGAATACGCAGTATTTT CAWGGTSGTMRNTQYF
. TRBJ2-7 . TRBV5-1 TGCGCCAGCAGCTTGGCCCCGACAGGTTTAACCTACGAGCAGTACTTC CASSLAPTGLTYEQYF
. TRBJ2-2 . TRBV10-3 TGTGCCATCAGCACCGCTAGCCTGAACACCGGGGAGCTGTTTTTT CAISTASLNTGELFF
TRBD2 TRBJ2-1 . TRBV30 TGTGCCTGGAGTGTACTAGCGGGGGGGCCAGGGGAGCAGTTCTTC CAWSVLAGGPGEQFF
. TRBJ2-3 . TRBV6-5 TGTGCCAGCAGAGCGACACTAGCAGTCACAGATACGCAGTATTTT CASRATLAVTDTQYF
TRBD2 TRBJ2-2 . TRBV9 TGTGCCAGCAGGTCGGGGGGTAGCGGGATGCCCGGGGAGCTGTTTTTT CASRSGGSGMPGELFF
TRBD1 TRBJ2-7 . TRBV6-5 TGTGCCAGCAGTTACCGGGACAGGGGTACCTACGAGCAGTACTTC CASSYRDRGTYEQYF
. TRBJ2-2 . TRBV7-9 TGTGCCAGCAGCTTAGGGGGCTCGAACACCGGGGAGCTGTTTTTT CASSLGGSNTGELFF
. TRBJ1-2 . TRBV3-1/TRBV3-2 TGTGCCAGCAGCCAAGCCCAACAATACTATGGCTACACCTTC CASSQAQQYYGYTF